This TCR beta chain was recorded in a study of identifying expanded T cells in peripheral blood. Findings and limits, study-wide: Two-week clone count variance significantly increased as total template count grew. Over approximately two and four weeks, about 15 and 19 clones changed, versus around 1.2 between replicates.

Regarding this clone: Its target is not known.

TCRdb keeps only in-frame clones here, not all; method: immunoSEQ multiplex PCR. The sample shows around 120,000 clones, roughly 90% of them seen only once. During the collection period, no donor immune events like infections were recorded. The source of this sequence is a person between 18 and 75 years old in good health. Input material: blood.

The CDR3 DNA is TGTGCCAGCATGTACCTACTAGCAACTGAGCAGTTCTTC. It specifies CASMYLLATEQFF. The gene calls are TRBV6-1 and TRBJ2-1; possible D gene TRBD2, 6 bases. The CDR3 has 13 residues. The V gene lost 7 bases and the J gene lost 9 bases, with 16 bases spanning the gap. The germline CDR1 and CDR2 sequences are MNHNS and SASEGT.